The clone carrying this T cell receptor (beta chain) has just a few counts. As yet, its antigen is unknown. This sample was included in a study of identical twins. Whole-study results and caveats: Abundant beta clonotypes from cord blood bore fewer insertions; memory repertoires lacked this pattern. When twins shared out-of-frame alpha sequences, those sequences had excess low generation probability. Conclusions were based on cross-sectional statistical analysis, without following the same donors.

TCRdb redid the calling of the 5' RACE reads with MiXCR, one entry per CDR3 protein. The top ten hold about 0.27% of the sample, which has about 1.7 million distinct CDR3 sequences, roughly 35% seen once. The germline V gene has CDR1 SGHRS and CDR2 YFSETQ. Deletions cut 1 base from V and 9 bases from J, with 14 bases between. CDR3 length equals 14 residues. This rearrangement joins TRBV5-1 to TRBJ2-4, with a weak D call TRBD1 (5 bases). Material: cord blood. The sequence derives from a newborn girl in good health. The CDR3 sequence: CASSLSGTQGIQYF. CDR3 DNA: TGCGCCAGCAGCTTGAGTGGCACGCAGGGCATTCAGTACTTC.